These T cell receptor beta chains were read from a single sample in a study of T cell responses to AZD1222 COVID-19 vaccine. Produced via immunoSEQ multiplex PCR; TCRdb's table is partial and in-frame only. The sample includes more than 80,000 clones, 70% to 90% seen only once; the top ten take 3.4%. The specimen was peripheral blood, collected 28 days after the second AZD1222 dose. Source of these receptors: an adult who received the AZD1222 COVID-19 vaccine. Both conserved end residues are part of each CDR3. D genes are given only for firm matches. The size of a clone is reported for some rows only, either as once, few or many, or as a class for expanded clones.

abundance	d_gene	v_gene	j_gene	CDR3aa	CDR3nt
-	TRBD2	TRBV6-2/TRBV6-3	TRBJ2-2	CASSVAGDTGELFF	TGTGCCAGCAGTGTAGCGGGAGACACCGGGGAGCTGTTTTTT
-	-	TRBV20-1	TRBJ2-7	CSASWGTELSYEQYF	TGCAGTGCTAGTTGGGGGACCGAGCTCTCCTACGAGCAGTACTTC
-	TRBD1	TRBV7-2	TRBJ1-1	CASSSGDRGNTEAFF	TGTGCCAGCAGCTCAGGGGACAGGGGGAACACTGAAGCTTTCTTT
-	-	TRBV6-5	TRBJ2-1	CASSPRMDEQFF	TGTGCCAGCAGTCCAAGGATGGACGAGCAGTTCTTC
-	-	TRBV28	TRBJ2-5	CASRNVETQYF	TGTGCCAGCAGGAATGTAGAGACCCAGTACTTC
-	-	TRBV28	TRBJ1-5	CASSWSGGNQPQHF	TGTGCCAGCAGCTGGTCCGGTGGCAATCAGCCCCAGCATTTT
medium-sized	TRBD2	TRBV29-1	TRBJ2-1	CSVIGTSGRGVQFF	TGCAGCGTCATCGGGACTAGCGGGAGAGGTGTGCAGTTCTTC
-	-	TRBV30	TRBJ1-1	CAWSLDGRNTEAFF	TGTGCCTGGAGTTTGGACGGAAGGAACACTGAAGCTTTCTTT
-	TRBD2	TRBV7-3	TRBJ2-1	CASSGGLAQIRPYNEQFF	TGTGCCAGCAGCGGAGGACTAGCGCAGATCAGACCCTACAATGAGCAGTTCTTC
-	-	TRBV28	TRBJ2-5	CASSSRTGIVQETQYF	TGTGCCAGCAGTTCCCGGACGGGGATTGTACAAGAGACCCAGTACTTC
-	-	TRBV7-2	TRBJ1-5	CASSLDQQQPQHF	TGTGCCAGCAGCTTAGACCAGCAACAGCCCCAGCATTTT
once	TRBD1	TRBV6-5	TRBJ1-4	CASSYSQGARELFF	TGTGCCAGCAGTTACTCGCAGGGGGCTCGGGAACTGTTTTTT
-	-	TRBV2	TRBJ2-1	CASSKEFSYNEQFF	TGTGCCAGCAGTAAGGAATTCTCCTACAATGAGCAGTTCTTC
once	-	TRBV29-1	TRBJ1-1	CSVFQGLAFF	TGCAGCGTCTTTCAGGGCTTGGCTTTCTTT
-	-	TRBV20-1	TRBJ1-2	CSASAGLTTDHYGYTF	TGCAGTGCTAGTGCAGGCCTAACCACGGACCACTATGGCTACACCTTC
once	TRBD1	TRBV19	TRBJ1-5	CASNRGKSNQPQHF	TGTGCCAGTAACAGGGGGAAGAGCAATCAGCCCCAGCATTTT
-	-	TRBV5-1	TRBJ2-2	CASSENTGELFF	TGCGCCAGCAGTGAGAACACCGGGGAGCTGTTTTTT
-	-	TRBV28	TRBJ2-7	CASSFRAYEQYF	TGTGCCAGCAGTTTCAGAGCCTACGAGCAGTACTTC
-	-	TRBV25-1	TRBJ1-6	CASSVRGVSPLHF	TGTGCCAGCAGTGTACGGGGGGTTTCACCCCTCCACTTT
-	-	TRBV7-6	TRBJ1-5	CASSLEGQPQHF	TGTGCCAGCAGCTTAGAGGGTCAGCCCCAGCATTTT
-	-	TRBV7-9	TRBJ1-5	CASSPPSTGSNQPQHF	TGTGCCAGCAGCCCCCCTTCGACAGGTAGCAATCAGCCCCAGCATTTT
-	-	TRBV28	TRBJ2-1	CASHPTTFRAGGQHNEQFF	TGTGCCAGCCACCCGACAACTTTCAGGGCCGGTGGGCAACACAATGAGCAGTTCTTC
-	-	TRBV29-1	TRBJ2-3	CSVDGDGDTQYF	TGCAGCGTTGACGGGGATGGAGATACGCAGTATTTT
few	-	TRBV13	TRBJ2-5	CASSLGPSEIETQYF	TGTGCCAGCAGCTTAGGCCCTAGCGAGATAGAGACCCAGTACTTC
few	TRBD1	TRBV19	TRBJ1-5	CASSIDRDRGPLNQPQHF	TGTGCCAGTAGTATTGATCGGGACAGGGGTCCTTTGAATCAGCCCCAGCATTTT
-	TRBD1	TRBV5-1	TRBJ1-2	CASSLLGQDGGYTF	TGCGCCAGCAGCTTACTCGGACAGGACGGTGGCTACACCTTC
-	-	TRBV2	TRBJ2-5	CASSEGVGVETQYF	TGTGCCAGCAGTGAAGGGGTCGGCGTGGAGACCCAGTACTTC
-	TRBD2	TRBV9	TRBJ2-5	CASSVAAGGETQYF	TGTGCCAGCAGCGTAGCGGCGGGAGGGGAGACCCAGTACTTC
-	-	TRBV2	TRBJ1-5	CASSKDYNQPQHF	TGTGCCAGCAGCAAAGATTACAATCAGCCCCAGCATTTT
-	-	TRBV27	TRBJ1-1	CASTKVIGTEAFF	TGTGCCAGCACTAAAGTTATCGGGACTGAAGCTTTCTTT